The source of this TCR beta chain is a study of shared clonotypes between healthy human individuals. Whole-study context: The study used three CD4 naive, three CD4 memory, two CD8 naive and one CD8 memory plate per donor.

Replicate PCRs from sorted subsets contained roughly 220 ng DNA, which is 31,000 or so T cell genomes. Generated by immunoSEQ multiplex PCR, the TCRdb table keeps only in-frame clones and is missing some. The sample consists of 1.4 million to 1.5 million clones, 96% of them appearing once. The CDR3 extends over 12 amino acids. CDR1 is MGHDK and CDR2 is SYGVNS in the germline V gene. Trimming removed 6 bases at V and 13 bases at J, with 16 bases between. Splitting the CD4+ cells yielded a CD45RA+ naive subset and a CD45RA-negative memory subset. The receptor comes from a man under 40 in good health. The sequenced sample was naive CD4+ T cells sorted from blood. The subset was: CD45RA+ positively selected. This chain connects TRBV25-1 to TRBJ1-5; possible D gene TRBD1, 5 bases. The CDR3 region has the DNA TGTGCCAGCAGCTCCCAGGGAGGGGTTCAGCATTTT. The encoded protein is CASSSQGGVQHF. Full variable domain (missing parts from reference TRBV25-1 and TRBJ1-5): EADIYQTPRYLVIGTGKKITLECSQTMGHDKMYWYQQDPGMELHLIHYSYGVNSTEKGDLSSESTVSRIRTEHFPLTLESARPSHTSQYLCASSSQGGVQHFGDGTRLSIL.